The rows below give T cell receptor beta chains drawn from one sample of a study of cytomegalovirus exposure and HLA in healthy donors. Some clones are missing from TCRdb's copy, which holds only in-frame ones; the method was immunoSEQ multiplex PCR. This table holds tens of thousands of clones, 80% found once. Sequencing was carried out using PBMCs. The receptors were sampled from a man in his forties or fifties in good health and CMV-seropositive. Each CDR3 is given with its conserved first and last residue. Each record gives: clone size, V gene, J gene, D gene, CDR3 protein, CDR3 DNA. The D gene is left open where the match is weak. The listing skips clone size in some rows; elsewhere it reads once, few, many or a size class.

-,TRBV7-2,TRBJ2-7,TRBD2,CASSLTSGGFYEQYF,TGTGCCAGCAGTCTTACTAGCGGGGGATTCTACGAGCAGTACTTC
few,TRBV5-1,TRBJ1-1,-,CASSSQTGSPEAFF,TGCGCCAGCAGCTCCCAGACAGGAAGCCCCGAAGCTTTCTTT
-,TRBV6-1,TRBJ2-4,TRBD1,CASSQTGGSGNIQYF,TGTGCCAGCAGTCAGACAGGGGGCTCCGGTAACATTCAGTACTTC
-,TRBV7-9,TRBJ2-3,TRBD2,CASSLLAGTDTQYF,TGTGCCAGCAGCTTACTAGCGGGGACAGATACGCAGTATTTT
-,TRBV11-2,TRBJ2-1,-,CASSQGGVEYNEQFF,TGTGCCAGCTCCCAGGGCGGGGTGGAATACAATGAGCAGTTCTTC
few,TRBV19,TRBJ1-1,-,CASTVGQGYTEAFF,TGTGCCAGTACCGTGGGGCAGGGATACACTGAAGCTTTCTTT
-,TRBV7-9,TRBJ2-1,-,CASSFGQFGNEQFF,TGTGCCAGCAGCTTTGGACAGTTTGGGAATGAGCAGTTCTTC
-,TRBV5-1,TRBJ2-1,-,CASSEEGRLLDEQFF,TGCGCCAGCAGCGAGGAAGGTAGATTACTTGATGAGCAGTTCTTC
-,TRBV6-1,TRBJ1-1,-,CASSSGNTEAFF,TGTGCCAGCAGTTCAGGGAACACTGAAGCTTTCTTT
-,TRBV7-9,TRBJ1-2,-,CSSSLASGDGYTF,TGTTCCAGCAGCTTAGCTTCAGGGGACGGCTACACCTTC
-,TRBV29-1,TRBJ2-1,TRBD1,CSVAGTGASRSSYNEQFF,TGCAGCGTAGCCGGGACAGGCGCATCCCGTAGCTCCTACAATGAGCAGTTCTTC
-,TRBV19,TRBJ2-1,TRBD2,CASSRTSGRANEQFF,TGTGCCAGTTCTCGCACTAGCGGGAGAGCGAATGAGCAGTTCTTC
-,TRBV9,TRBJ1-1,-,CASSVAPGNTEAFF,TGTGCCAGCAGCGTAGCTCCAGGTAACACTGAAGCTTTCTTT
once,TRBV19,TRBJ1-1,-,CASSIKGVLHEAFF,TGTGCCAGTAGTATAAAGGGAGTGCTTCATGAAGCTTTCTTT
-,TRBV15,TRBJ2-1,TRBD2,CATSRVGTSGGWDQFF,TGTGCCACCAGCAGAGTTGGGACTAGCGGGGGCTGGGATCAGTTCTTC
-,TRBV11-2,TRBJ1-2,-,CASSFRGDHGYTF,TGTGCCAGCAGCTTCAGGGGCGACCATGGCTACACCTTC
-,TRBV30,TRBJ2-7,TRBD1,CAWSKGQGGYYEQYF,TGTGCCTGGAGCAAGGGACAGGGGGGTTACTACGAGCAGTACTTC
once,TRBV6-5,TRBJ2-1,TRBD2,CASSYSAGGPHNEQFF,TGTGCCAGCAGTTACTCGGCGGGAGGGCCCCACAATGAGCAGTTCTTC
-,TRBV9,TRBJ2-5,TRBD1,CASSSRQGPLETQYF,TGTGCCAGCAGCTCTCGACAGGGGCCCTTAGAGACCCAGTACTTC
-,TRBV7-8,TRBJ1-2,TRBD1,CASSIRDRENYGYTF,TGTGCCAGCAGCATCCGGGACAGGGAGAACTATGGCTACACCTTC
few,TRBV19,TRBJ2-1,-,CASSIGTGVPYEQFF,TGTGCCAGTAGTATAGGCACAGGAGTACCATATGAGCAGTTCTTC
-,TRBV7-7,TRBJ2-5,TRBD2,CASSRLAGDGETQYF,TGTGCTAGCAGCAGACTAGCGGGAGACGGAGAGACCCAGTACTTC
-,TRBV7-2,TRBJ2-5,-,CASSLGSAWETQYF,TGTGCCAGCAGCTTAGGCTCAGCGTGGGAGACCCAGTACTTC
once,TRBV5-4,TRBJ2-5,TRBD1,CASSPGTVVETQYF,TGTGCCAGCAGCCCCGGGACAGTGGTAGAGACCCAGTACTTC
-,TRBV14,TRBJ1-1,TRBD1,CASSLTGGTEAFF,TGTGCCAGCAGCCTAACAGGGGGGACTGAAGCTTTCTTT
-,TRBV30,TRBJ2-2,TRBD1,CAWSVRIPGQGDSGELFF,TGTGCCTGGAGTGTACGAATTCCGGGACAGGGGGATTCCGGGGAGCTGTTTTTT
-,TRBV10-3,TRBJ2-5,TRBD1,CAISPGGAGEETQYF,TGTGCCATCAGTCCAGGGGGCGCGGGTGAAGAGACCCAGTACTTC
-,TRBV6-6,TRBJ2-1,-,CATLRSGEQFF,TGTGCCACTTTGAGGTCGGGTGAGCAGTTCTTC
few,TRBV29-1,TRBJ2-3,-,CSALGAGNTDTQYF,TGCAGCGCCCTAGGGGCAGGGAACACAGATACGCAGTATTTT
-,TRBV5-8,TRBJ2-7,TRBD2,CASSLARLAGGPGSYEQYF,TGTGCCAGCAGCTTGGCTAGGCTAGCGGGAGGGCCAGGGTCCTACGAGCAGTACTTC
-,TRBV7-2,TRBJ2-7,TRBD2,CASSLSSGPPYEQYF,TGTGCCAGCAGCTTATCTAGCGGGCCCCCCTACGAGCAGTACTTC
-,TRBV7-2,TRBJ2-7,TRBD2,CASTATSGSYEQYF,TGTGCCAGCACTGCCACTAGCGGATCCTACGAGCAGTACTTC
few,TRBV7-9,TRBJ1-2,TRBD1,CASSLVPAGGPRDGYTF,TGTGCCAGCAGCTTAGTTCCGGCAGGGGGCCCGAGGGATGGCTACACCTTC
-,TRBV2,TRBJ1-2,TRBD1,CASMQGARGYGYTF,TGTGCCAGCATGCAGGGGGCGCGGGGCTATGGCTACACCTTC
-,TRBV4-1,TRBJ2-1,TRBD2,CASSLLADGNEQFF,TGCGCCAGCAGCCTACTAGCGGATGGAAATGAGCAGTTCTTC